The 24 T cell receptor beta chains presented below share a single source sample, sequenced in a study of shared clonotypes between healthy human individuals. Profiled with immunoSEQ multiplex PCR; TCRdb holds only in-frame clones, not every one. The table lists some 1,600,000 clones, under 99% of them singletons. Input material: naive CD4+ T cells sorted from blood. Subset in this sample: CD45RA+ positively selected. Receptors originate from a man aged 25-40 years in good health.

This chain joins TRBV18 and TRBJ1-1; 7 bases are a match to TRBD1. J gave up 0 bases and V 1 base, and 2 bases lay outside the gene matches. The length of the CDR3 is 15 residues. Per the germline V gene, CDR1 is KGHSH and CDR2 is LQKENI. CDR3 coding DNA: TGTGCCAGCTCACCACTGACAGGGATGAACACTGAAGCTTTCTTT. Residues: CASSPLTGMNTEAFF.

The rearrangement joins TRBV5-1 to TRBJ1-1; TRBD1 matches at 12 bases. V trimming: 4 bases; J trimming: 0 bases; junction bases outside the gene matches: 4. Germline V gene sequence: CDR1 SGHRS, CDR2 YFSETQ. This CDR3 contains 16 residues. Written as DNA, the CDR3 is TGCGCCAGCAGCCTGGGACAGGGGGCTTTGAACACTGAAGCTTTCTTT. Protein: CASSLGQGALNTEAFF.

The chain carries TRBV5-4 and TRBJ2-3; tentatively, D is TRBD1 (6 bases). Germline values: CDR1 SGHNT, CDR2 YYREEE (reference sequence). Between the trimmed V and J ends, which lost 0 bases and 4 bases, there was a span of 9 bases. This CDR3 has 14 residues. CDR3 sequence: CASSLAAGADTQYF. Here the CDR3 DNA reads TGTGCCAGCAGCTTGGCCGCAGGGGCAGATACGCAGTATTTT.

The chain is built from TRBV2 and TRBJ1-2; tentative D call: TRBD1 (5 bases). V shed 0 bases and J shed 6 bases, with 14 bases lying between them. Looked up from germline, CDR1 is SNHLY and CDR2 is FYNNEI. There are 15 residues in the CDR3. The CDR3 here is CASSEANRWGDGYTF. In DNA form, the CDR3 reads TGTGCCAGCAGTGAAGCGAACAGGTGGGGGGATGGCTACACCTTC.

This clone was recorded once. The V call is TRBV15, the J call TRBJ2-7; 10 bases line up with TRBD1. CDR1 is LNHNV and CDR2 is YYDKDF in the germline V gene (reference sequence). This CDR3 is 18 amino acids long. J gave up 1 base and V 3 bases, and 12 bases lay outside the gene matches. Here the CDR3 DNA reads TGTGCCACCAGCAGGAAACCCCCGACAGGGGGCTTGTCCTACGAGCAGTACTTC. Translation: CATSRKPPTGGLSYEQYF.

The chain combines TRBV9 with TRBJ2-1; possible D gene TRBD1, 6 bases. This CDR3 has 15 amino acids. V lost 2 bases and J 0 bases, leaving 9 bases between the germline ends. CDR1 and CDR2 (germline): SGDLS, YYNGEE. Here the CDR3 reads CASSVGQRSYNEQFF. CDR3 nucleotides: TGTGCCAGCAGCGTGGGACAACGCTCCTACAATGAGCAGTTCTTC.

This clone is a singleton in its sample. This chain links TRBV13 with TRBJ2-7; no clear D gene. Trimming took off 8 bases at V and 3 bases at J, with 17 bases between the two ends. The V gene's germline CDR1 is PRHDT and CDR2 FYEKMQ (reference sequence). There are 14 residues in the CDR3. The CDR3 DNA follows: TGTGCCAGCTCCTCTAATAGGGCCCGCTACGAGCAGTACTTC. Its protein product is CASSSNRARYEQYF.

Only one count was recorded for this clone. This sequence joins TRBV6-6 and TRBJ2-1; 10 nucleotides line up with TRBD2. CDR3 length equals 16 residues. The V and J ends lost 6 bases and 2 bases, in that order; junction bases with no gene match: 7. CDR1 MNHNY and CDR2 SVGAGI come from the germline V gene (reference sequence). CDR3 sequence (DNA): TGTGCCAGCAGCACCCAGACTAGCGGGCCCTACAATGAGCAGTTCTTC. Protein sequence: CASSTQTSGPYNEQFF.

J is TRBJ2-7 and V is TRBV7-9; 9 nucleotides match TRBD1. The germline V gene encodes CDR1 SEHNR and CDR2 FQNEAQ (reference sequence). The CDR3 extends over 15 amino acids. V trimming: 1 base; J trimming: 5 bases; junction bases outside the gene matches: 6. CDR3 sequence: CASSLVGQGLNEQYF. CDR3 coding DNA: TGTGCCAGCAGCTTAGTTGGACAGGGGCTTAACGAGCAGTACTTC. Full variable domain (remainder filled in from reference TRBV7-9 and TRBJ2-7): DTGVSQNPRHKITKRGQNVTFRCDPISEHNRLYWYRQTLGQGPEFLTYFQNEAQLEKSRLLSDRFSAERPKGSFSTLEIQRTEQGDSAMYLCASSLVGQGLNEQYFGPGTRLTVT.

The V call is TRBV14, the J call TRBJ2-7; D uncertain. The CDR3 consists of 14 residues. V lost 0 bases to trimming and J lost 2 bases, with 8 bases between them. In germline, CDR1 is SGHDN, CDR2 FVKESK. CDR3 region: CASSQERRPYEQYF. CDR3 DNA sequence: TGTGCCAGCAGCCAAGAGCGAAGGCCCTACGAGCAGTACTTC. The whole variable domain, filled in from reference TRBV14 and TRBJ2-7, reads EAGVTQFPSHSVIEKGQTVTLRCDPISGHDNLYWYRRVMGKEIKFLLHFVKESKQDESGMPNNRFLAERTGGTYSTLKVQPAELEDSGVYFCASSQERRPYEQYFGPGTRLTVT.

Concerning this clone itself: Its ends do not fully match the called genes, so a read error is possible. This chain connects TRBV6-1 to TRBJ2-1; 12 bases line up with TRBD2. From germline, CDR1 is MNHNS and CDR2 SASEGT. The CDR3 consists of 16 residues. CDR3 protein: CASSEARTSGVREQFF. The DNA of the CDR3 is TGTGCCAGCAGCGAAGCACGGACTAGCGGGGTCCGTGAGCAGTTCTTC.

The rearrangement links TRBV27 to TRBJ2-5, with 8 bases identical to TRBD2. The CDR3 is made up of 17 amino acids. CDR1 is MNHEY and CDR2 is SMNVEV in the germline V gene (reference sequence). J gave up 5 bases and V 5 bases, and 16 bases lay outside the gene matches. The CDR3 loop reads CASSKRELRAGFETQYF. In DNA form, the CDR3 reads TGTGCCAGCAGTAAGCGGGAGTTGAGGGCGGGCTTCGAGACCCAGTACTTC.

The chain has TRBV7-9 and TRBJ1-1; 7 nucleotides align to TRBD1. The V gene's germline CDR1 is SEHNR and CDR2 FQNEAQ (reference sequence). CDR3 size: 18 residues. J lost 1 base, V lost 4 bases, and 15 bases had no gene match. This CDR3 is CASSSPRGRPLRNTEAFF. In nucleotides, the CDR3 is TGTGCCAGCAGCTCCCCTAGGGGGCGCCCATTACGGAACACTGAAGCTTTCTTT.

This clone has only one observation. The genes are TRBV4-3 and TRBJ2-3; a possible D gene is TRBD2 (5 bases). Between the trimmed V and J ends, which lost 4 bases and 2 bases, there was a span of 10 bases. Germline V CDR1 and CDR2: LGHNA, YSLEER. The CDR3 loop spans 14 amino acids. CDR3 protein: CASSPGITTDTQYF. CDR3 in DNA: TGCGCCAGCAGCCCCGGGATAACCACAGATACGCAGTATTTT.

The V and J genes are TRBV7-6 and TRBJ2-1, with 7 bases lining up with TRBD1. CDR1 and CDR2 (germline): SGHVS, FNYEAQ. This CDR3 has 14 amino acids. The V and J ends lost 1 base and 10 bases, in that order; junction bases with no gene match: 7. CDR3 DNA: TGTGCCAGCAGCTTAGGACAGGGCCCCGGGGAGCAGTTCTTC. Protein: CASSLGQGPGEQFF.

The genes are TRBV28 and TRBJ1-2; TRBD1 might be the D (5 bases). The CDR3 is made up of 15 amino acids. Trimming pared 6 bases from V and 2 bases from J, leaving 16 bases between. Looked up from germline, CDR1 is MDHEN and CDR2 is SYDVKM. The CDR3 loop is CASSALIRDNYGYTF. In DNA form, the CDR3 reads TGTGCCAGCAGCGCACTCATCCGGGACAACTATGGCTACACCTTC.

The rearrangement joins TRBV5-8 to TRBJ2-3; D uncertain. The V and J ends lost 4 bases and 2 bases respectively, with 11 bases between them. The CDR3 runs to 14 residues. Germline values: CDR1 SGHTS, CDR2 YDEGEE. Here the CDR3 reads CASSISDLTDTQYF. The CDR3 DNA is TGTGCCAGCAGCATATCGGACCTCACAGATACGCAGTATTTT.

The V call is TRBV7-8, the J call TRBJ2-7; D possibly corresponds to TRBD1 (5 bases). The CDR3 contains 15 residues. In germline, CDR1 is SGHVS, CDR2 FQNEAQ. Trimming took 1 base from V and 2 from J, leaving 12 bases between them. This CDR3 reads CASSLGLQGPYEQYF. The CDR3 bases are TGTGCCAGCAGCTTAGGCCTCCAGGGTCCCTACGAGCAGTACTTC.

The V and J genes are TRBV4-1 and TRBJ1-1, with D uncertain. CDR1 and CDR2 (germline): MGHRA, YSYEKL. V lost 0 bases and J lost 3, with 11 bases in between. This CDR3 comprises 15 residues. CDR3 coding DNA: TGCGCCAGCAGCCAAGATACAGCCCTAGACACTGAAGCTTTCTTT. Encoded protein: CASSQDTALDTEAFF.

This chain links TRBV19 with TRBJ2-6, with 9 bases aligning to TRBD1. V dropped 3 bases and J dropped 0; count of bases not matched to a gene: 6. The germline CDR1 and CDR2 sequences are LNHDA and SQIVND (reference sequence). The CDR3 loop spans 18 amino acids. The CDR3 sequence is CASSMGTGTISGANVLTF. As DNA, the CDR3 is TGTGCCAGTAGTATGGGGACAGGGACTATCTCTGGGGCCAACGTCCTGACTTTC.

The chain couples TRBV5-1 to TRBJ2-2; D possibly corresponds to TRBD2 (5 bases). Trimming removed 7 bases from V and 3 bases from J, with 13 bases in between. The CDR3 loop spans 14 amino acids. Germline V lookup: CDR1 SGHRS, CDR2 YFSETQ. CDR3 sequence reads: CASGLMGDTGELFF. CDR3 bases: TGCGCCAGCGGTCTGATGGGAGACACCGGGGAGCTGTTTTTT.

The J gene is TRBJ1-5, the V gene TRBV28; D is unresolved. Germline-derived CDR1 and CDR2 are MDHEN and SYDVKM. The CDR3 consists of 12 residues. V was shortened by 8 bases and J by 7 bases, with 12 bases between the two germline ends. CDR3 coding DNA: TGTGCCAGCGCCTCCGTCGGACAGCCCCAGCATTTT. The encoded protein is CASASVGQPQHF.

J is TRBJ2-3 and V is TRBV14; 10 bases match TRBD1. This CDR3 is built from 17 residues. V dropped 3 bases and J dropped 3; count of bases not matched to a gene: 9. The V gene's germline CDR1 is SGHDN and CDR2 FVKESK. The CDR3 nucleotides read TGTGCCAGCAGCCAGACCGGGGACAGGGGATGGACAGATACGCAGTATTTT. This translates into CASSQTGDRGWTDTQYF. The entire variable domain, with the rest obtained from reference TRBV14 and TRBJ2-3, is as follows: EAGVTQFPSHSVIEKGQTVTLRCDPISGHDNLYWYRRVMGKEIKFLLHFVKESKQDESGMPNNRFLAERTGGTYSTLKVQPAELEDSGVYFCASSQTGDRGWTDTQYFGPGTRLTVL.

The rearrangement uses TRBV4-1 and TRBJ1-5, with D possibly TRBD1 on 5 matching bases. CDR1 is MGHRA and CDR2 is YSYEKL in the germline V gene. Trimming took off 0 bases at V and 0 bases at J, with 24 bases between the two ends. The length of the CDR3 is 21 residues. The CDR3 region has the DNA TGCGCCAGCAGCCAAGATCATCCGGACAACTCGGATCTTTTTAGCAATCAGCCCCAGCATTTT. Its translation is CASSQDHPDNSDLFSNQPQHF.